What follows are 13 T cell receptor beta chains derived from one specimen sequenced in a study of blood T cell repertoires in COVID-19. TCRdb's table, derived via immunoSEQ multiplex PCR, lists solely in-frame clones and lacks some. The data contain about 290,000 clones, 89% of them singletons. Specimen: PBMCs or T cells enriched from blood (not recorded which). These receptors all come from a woman between 40 and 50 years old who had recovered from COVID-19.

The chain has TRBV4-1 and TRBJ1-3, with 8 bases lining up with TRBD1. Germline V gives CDR1 MGHRA, CDR2 YSYEKL. The trim removed 1 base at V and 4 bases at J, leaving 12 bases unmatched. This CDR3 has 18 residues. The CDR3 DNA reads as TGCGCCAGCAGCCAAGGGCGGGGCAGGGGGCACTCCGGAAACACCATATATTTT. Its translation: CASSQGRGRGHSGNTIYF.

This clone was observed a handful of times. Other nucleotide sequences from this sample produce the same CDR3. The chain has TRBV9 and TRBJ2-7; TRBD1 matches 9 bases. This CDR3 spans 14 amino acids. V dropped 0 bases and J dropped 2; count of bases not matched to a gene: 0. Per the germline V gene, CDR1 is SGDLS and CDR2 is YYNGEE. This CDR3 is CASSVGQGAYEQYF. Here the CDR3 DNA reads TGTGCCAGCAGCGTAGGACAGGGGGCCTACGAGCAGTACTTC.

This chain joins TRBV3-1 (or the pseudogene TRBV3-2) and TRBJ1-2; D is undetermined. Looked up from germline, CDR1 is LGHDT and CDR2 is YNNKEL (reference sequence). CDR3 length equals 14 residues. The V end was cut by 0 bases, the J end by 2 bases, with 7 bases between. CDR3 region: CASSQETGNYGYTF. The CDR3 region has the DNA TGTGCCAGCAGCCAAGAGACGGGAAACTATGGCTACACCTTC.

The chain joins TRBV5-6 to TRBJ2-2; 10 bases fit TRBD2. Germline-derived CDR1 and CDR2 are SGHDT and YYEEEE. The CDR3 has 16 residues. V was pared by 1 base and J by 4 bases, with 4 bases of the junction left unmatched. The CDR3: CASSLWSSGSTGELFF. The CDR3 nucleotides are TGTGCCAGCAGCTTGTGGTCTAGCGGGAGCACCGGGGAGCTGTTTTTT.

V is TRBV27 and J is TRBJ1-5, with TRBD1 identical over 9 bases. Germline V gene lookup returns CDR1 MNHEY and CDR2 SMNVEV (reference sequence). V shed 5 bases and J 7 bases; nucleotides not matched to a gene: 15. The CDR3 covers 17 residues. CDR3 sequence reads: CASSPPLGQGPGQPQHF. The CDR3 DNA is TGTGCCAGCAGTCCGCCCCTGGGACAGGGCCCGGGGCAGCCCCAGCATTTT.

The chain employs TRBV2 and TRBJ1-2; a possible D gene is TRBD1 (6 bases). V lost 3 bases to trimming and J lost 6 bases, with 14 bases between them. CDR3 length equals 14 residues. The germline CDR1 and CDR2 sequences are SNHLY and FYNNEI. For the CDR3, the DNA is TGTGCCAGCAGTGACCAGGGGTTATTTAATGGCTACACCTTC. It codes for CASSDQGLFNGYTF.

The chain joins TRBV3-1 (or the pseudogene TRBV3-2) to TRBJ1-2; D remains ambiguous. V lost 4 bases to trimming and J lost 7 bases, with 13 bases between them. The CDR3 is made up of 13 amino acids. CDR1 is LGHDT and CDR2 is YNNKEL in the germline V gene (reference sequence). The CDR3 DNA reads TGTGCCAGCAGCCCGTCGGGAGTAGGTGGCTACACCTTC. Translation: CASSPSGVGGYTF.

CDR3: CASMSPGTVSQPQHF. The CDR3, as DNA: TGTGCCAGTATGAGCCCAGGGACAGTAAGTCAGCCCCAGCATTTT. The rearrangement uses TRBV19 and TRBJ1-5, with 7 bases lining up with TRBD1. Germline V CDR1 and CDR2: LNHDA, SQIVND (reference sequence). This CDR3 has 15 amino acids. V trimming: 7 bases; J trimming: 6 bases; junction bases outside the gene matches: 12. The full variable domain, with the rest looked up from reference TRBV19 and TRBJ1-5, is DGGITQSPKYLFRKEGQNVTLSCEQNLNHDAMYWYRQDPGQGLRLIYYSQIVNDFQKGDIAEGYSVSREKKESFPLTVTSAQKNPTAFYLCASMSPGTVSQPQHFGDGTRLSIL.

The chain couples TRBV19 to TRBJ2-7; weak D call: TRBD1 (7 bases). The CDR3 runs 15 residues. The V end was cut by 5 bases, the J end by 2 bases, with 16 bases between. Germline V gene data show CDR1 as LNHDA and CDR2 as SQIVND (reference sequence). The CDR3 sequence is CASSPLGGTAYEQYF. The CDR3 DNA reads as TGTGCCAGTAGTCCTCTAGGAGGGACAGCCTACGAGCAGTACTTC.

This chain joins TRBV4-1 and TRBJ1-4, with 8 nucleotides matching TRBD1. The CDR3 is made up of 16 amino acids. Germline V gene lookup returns CDR1 MGHRA and CDR2 YSYEKL. Trimming took 1 base from V and 7 from J; bases not matched to a gene: 8. The CDR3 sequence is CASSQGTGGGGEKLFF. The CDR3, as DNA: TGCGCCAGCAGCCAAGGAACAGGGGGAGGAGGTGAAAAACTGTTTTTT.

The rearrangement uses TRBV12-5 and TRBJ1-5; 7 nucleotides agree with TRBD1. Trimming took 1 base from V and 3 from J; bases not matched to a gene: 3. CDR1 and CDR2 from the germline V gene are LGHNT and FRNRAP. The CDR3 has 15 residues. This CDR3 is CASGLEGANNQPQHF. For the CDR3, the DNA is TGTGCTAGTGGTTTGGAGGGGGCGAACAATCAGCCCCAGCATTTT.

The V and J genes are TRBV7-8 and TRBJ1-1, with D uncertain. Germline CDR1 SGHVS, CDR2 FQNEAQ. The V and J ends lost 3 bases and 11 bases respectively, with 22 bases between them. The CDR3 has 15 residues. The CDR3 protein is CASSFDRSQSGYAFF. The DNA for the CDR3 is TGTGCCAGCAGCTTTGACCGTAGCCAGTCTGGGTATGCTTTCTTT.

V usage is TRBV7-9 and J usage is TRBJ2-3; the match to TRBD2 covers 7 bases. The V and J ends lost 5 bases and 6 bases, in that order; junction bases with no gene match: 5. The CDR3 contains 13 residues. Per the germline V gene, CDR1 is SEHNR and CDR2 is FQNEAQ (reference sequence). The CDR3 nucleotides are TGTGCCAGCAGCGGACTTAGCGGGGATACGCAGTATTTT. Residues: CASSGLSGDTQYF. The whole variable domain, filled in from reference TRBV7-9 and TRBJ2-3, reads DTGVSQNPRHKITKRGQNVTFRCDPISEHNRLYWYRQTLGQGPEFLTYFQNEAQLEKSRLLSDRFSAERPKGSFSTLEIQRTEQGDSAMYLCASSGLSGDTQYFGPGTRLTVL.